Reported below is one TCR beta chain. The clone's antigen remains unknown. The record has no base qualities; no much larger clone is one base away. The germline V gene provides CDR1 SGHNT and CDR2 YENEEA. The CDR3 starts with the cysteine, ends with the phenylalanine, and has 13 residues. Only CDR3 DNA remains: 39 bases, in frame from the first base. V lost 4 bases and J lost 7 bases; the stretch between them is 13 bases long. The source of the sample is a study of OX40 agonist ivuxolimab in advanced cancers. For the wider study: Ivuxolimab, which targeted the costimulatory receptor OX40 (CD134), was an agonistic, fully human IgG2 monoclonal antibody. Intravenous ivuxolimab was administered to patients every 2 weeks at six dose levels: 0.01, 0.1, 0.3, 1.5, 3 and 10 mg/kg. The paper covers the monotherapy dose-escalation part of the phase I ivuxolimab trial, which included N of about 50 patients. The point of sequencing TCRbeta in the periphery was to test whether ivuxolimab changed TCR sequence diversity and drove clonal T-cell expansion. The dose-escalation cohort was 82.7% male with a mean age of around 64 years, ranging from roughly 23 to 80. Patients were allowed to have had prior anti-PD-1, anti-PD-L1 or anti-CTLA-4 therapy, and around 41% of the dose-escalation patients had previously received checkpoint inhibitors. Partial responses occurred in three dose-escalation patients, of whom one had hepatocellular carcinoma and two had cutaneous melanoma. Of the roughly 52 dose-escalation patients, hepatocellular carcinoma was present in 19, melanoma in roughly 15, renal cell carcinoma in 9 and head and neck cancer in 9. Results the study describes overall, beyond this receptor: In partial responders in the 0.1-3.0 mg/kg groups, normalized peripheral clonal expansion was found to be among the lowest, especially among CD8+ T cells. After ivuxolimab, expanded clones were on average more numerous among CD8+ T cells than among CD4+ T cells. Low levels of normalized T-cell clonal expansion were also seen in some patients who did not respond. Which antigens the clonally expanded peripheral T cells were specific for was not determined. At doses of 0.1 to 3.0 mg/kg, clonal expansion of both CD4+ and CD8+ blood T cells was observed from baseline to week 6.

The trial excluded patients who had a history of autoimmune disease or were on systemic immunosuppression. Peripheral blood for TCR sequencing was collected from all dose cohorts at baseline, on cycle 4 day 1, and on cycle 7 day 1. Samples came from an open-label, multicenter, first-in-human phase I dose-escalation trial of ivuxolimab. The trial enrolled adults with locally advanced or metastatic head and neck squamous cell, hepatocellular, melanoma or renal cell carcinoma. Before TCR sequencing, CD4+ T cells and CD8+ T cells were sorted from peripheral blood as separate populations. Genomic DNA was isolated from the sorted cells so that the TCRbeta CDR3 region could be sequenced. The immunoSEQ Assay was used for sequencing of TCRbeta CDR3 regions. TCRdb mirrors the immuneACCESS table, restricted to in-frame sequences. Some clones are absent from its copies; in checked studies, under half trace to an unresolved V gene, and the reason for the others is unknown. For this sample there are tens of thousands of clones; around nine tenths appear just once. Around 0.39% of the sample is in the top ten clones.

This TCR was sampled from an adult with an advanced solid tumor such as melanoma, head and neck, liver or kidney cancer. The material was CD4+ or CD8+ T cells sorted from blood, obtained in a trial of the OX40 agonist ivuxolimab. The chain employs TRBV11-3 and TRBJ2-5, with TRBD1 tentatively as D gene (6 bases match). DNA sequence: TGTGCCAGCAGCTGGGGGCAGTTCGGGACCCAGTACTTC. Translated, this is CASSWGQFGTQYF.